One and the same sample provided the 25 T cell receptor beta chains below, sequenced in a study of spatial heterogeneity in lung cancer. Noted time point: sample taken at primary tumor resection. Unsorted whole RNA from tumor, nontumor lung or frozen PBMC underwent sequencing. TCRdb ran MiXCR on the 5' RACE reads and lists one entry per CDR3 protein. This table has around 9,700 distinct CDR3 sequences, around 22% appearing once. Sample: PBMCs, taken at surgery. These receptors came from a female donor with early-stage non-small cell lung cancer.

This clonotype qualifies as medium-sized. The V call is TRBV6-2 or TRBV6-3, the J call TRBJ2-1, with 11 bases that match TRBD2. This CDR3 is built from 17 residues. Germline V gene lookup returns CDR1 MNHEY and CDR2 SVGEGT. Trimming took 6 bases from V and 0 from J; bases not matched to a gene: 7. The chain's CDR3 is CASSPTSGSSSYNEQFF. The CDR3, as DNA: TGTGCCAGCAGCCCAACTAGCGGGAGTTCCTCCTACAATGAGCAGTTCTTC.

By share of the sample, this clonotype is medium-sized. The chain links TRBV5-1 to TRBJ2-5; tentatively, D is TRBD1 (5 bases). Trimming removed 2 bases at V and 4 bases at J, with 9 bases between. The CDR3 has 13 amino acids. Germline assignment: CDR1 SGHRS and CDR2 YFSETQ. The CDR3 sequence: CASSLGVSETQYF. The CDR3 coding sequence is TGCGCCAGCAGCTTAGGGGTTTCAGAGACCCAGTACTTC. The full variable domain, in which reference TRBV5-1 and TRBJ2-5 provide the parts outside the CDR3, is KAGVTQTPRYLIKTRGQQVTLSCSPISGHRSVSWYQQTPGQGLQFLFEYFSETQRNKGNFPGRFSGRQFSNSRSEMNVSTLELGDSALYLCASSLGVSETQYFGPGTRLLVL.

The gene calls are TRBV7-2 and TRBJ2-7, with 11 nucleotides matching TRBD2. The CDR3 has 15 residues. Germline V gene data show CDR1 as SGHTA and CDR2 as FQGNSA. The ends lost 2 bases at V and 3 bases at J; junction bases unmatched: 3. The CDR3 here is CASSLPTSGIYEQYF. CDR3 DNA: TGTGCCAGCAGCTTACCGACTAGCGGGATCTACGAGCAGTACTTC.

Judged by abundance, this clonotype is medium-sized (0.01 to 0.1%). The chain has TRBV20-1 and TRBJ2-1; D is possibly TRBD2 (5 bases). The V and J ends lost 1 base and 10 bases respectively, with 11 bases between them. CDR3 length equals 12 residues. The germline CDR1 and CDR2 sequences are DFQATT and SNEGSKA (reference sequence). CDR3 DNA sequence: TGCAGTGCTAGAGGTACTAGTGGAGAGCAGTTCTTC. It codes for CSARGTSGEQFF.

This clonotype has ten or more counts. The rearrangement links TRBV20-1 to TRBJ1-2; possibly TRBD1 for D (6 bases). CDR1 DFQATT and CDR2 SNEGSKA come from the germline V gene (reference sequence). The CDR3 consists of 12 residues. CDR3 region: CRIGGGDYGYTF. The CDR3 region has the DNA TGCAGGATAGGAGGGGGAGACTATGGCTACACCTTC.

J is TRBJ2-1 and V is TRBV27; no definite D call. The length of the CDR3 is 16 residues. Trimming took off 2 bases at V and 0 bases at J, with 11 bases between the two ends. CDR1 MNHEY and CDR2 SMNVEV come from the germline V gene (reference sequence). The CDR3 DNA sequence: TGTGCCAGCAGTTTACAGGCGATTAGCTCCTACAATGAGCAGTTCTTC. The encoded protein is CASSLQAISSYNEQFF.

This clonotype qualifies as medium-sized (0.01 to 0.1%). The rearrangement uses TRBV6-1 and TRBJ1-5; a possible D gene is TRBD1 (6 bases). The CDR3 has 15 residues. Looked up from germline, CDR1 is MNHNS and CDR2 is SASEGT. Trimming shortened V by 4 bases and J by 4 bases, and 14 bases separated the two germline ends. In nucleotides, the CDR3 is TGTGCCAGCAGTGTCCCCGGGGGGGCTAATCAGCCCCAGCATTTT. This encodes CASSVPGGANQPQHF.

This clonotype was seen only a few times. The chain has TRBV19 and TRBJ2-1, with D possibly matching TRBD2 (6 bases). The germline gives CDR1 LNHDA, CDR2 SQIVND (reference sequence). V shed 5 bases and J shed 1 base, with 12 bases lying between them. The CDR3 is 15 residues long. The CDR3 DNA sequence: TGTGCCAGTAGTTCGCCTGGGGGGTCCTACAATGAGCAGTTCTTC. This encodes CASSSPGGSYNEQFF.

The chain uses TRBV21-1 and TRBJ2-1; TRBD2 was called by the table and not checked on the DNA. TRBV21-1 counts as a pseudogene. The CDR3 runs to 14 residues. Written as DNA, the CDR3 is TGTGCCAGCAGCAGCCGGGCCCGAAGAAATGAGCAGTTCTTC. Translation: CASSSRARRNEQFF.

The chain uses TRBV11-1 and TRBJ2-7; possibly TRBD2 for D (5 bases). CDR3 length: 15 residues. CDR1 and CDR2 from the germline V gene are SGHAT and FQDESV (reference sequence). Deletions cut 5 bases from V and 5 bases from J, with 19 bases between. In nucleotides, the CDR3 is TGTGCCAGCAGCCGTGCGGGCGGCTTTGCGGACGAGCAGTACTTC. It codes for CASSRAGGFADEQYF.

Note on this clonotype: A read error may produce the germline difference seen at one junction end. This chain uses TRBV29-1 with TRBJ2-7; a possible D gene is TRBD2 (6 bases). Germline V gene lookup returns CDR1 SQVTM and CDR2 ANQGSEA. This CDR3 spans 13 amino acids. The CDR3 region is CGVEDVTRSEQYF. Written as DNA, the CDR3 is TGCGGCGTTGAAGATGTGACTAGGAGCGAGCAGTACTTC.

The chain uses TRBV7-6 and TRBJ2-2; D ambiguous. With 4 bases removed from V and 6 bases from J, the gap between germline ends came to 12 bases. This CDR3 is built from 14 residues. Germline values: CDR1 SGHVS, CDR2 FNYEAQ. The CDR3 region is CASSSQISAGELFF. The DNA of the CDR3 is TGTGCCAGCAGCTCCCAAATTTCAGCCGGGGAGCTGTTTTTT.

This clonotype was counted between two and nine times. The chain recombines TRBV7-9 with TRBJ2-1; TRBD2 matches 10 bases. Germline CDR1 SEHNR, CDR2 FQNEAQ (reference sequence). There are 15 residues in the CDR3. V was pared by 8 bases and J by 8 bases, with 12 bases of the junction left unmatched. The CDR3 region has the DNA TGTGCCAGCGGGAAGCGGAGCGGGAGGGCCGATGAGCAGTTCTTC. Its translation: CASGKRSGRADEQFF.

Ten or more counts support this clonotype. This chain uses TRBV2 with TRBJ1-2, with 7 bases matching TRBD1. The CDR3 consists of 12 residues. The ends lost 6 bases at V and 8 bases at J; junction bases unmatched: 6. The germline V gene encodes CDR1 SNHLY and CDR2 FYNNEI. CDR3 amino acids: CASRVTGEGYTF. The CDR3 nucleotides are TGTGCCAGCAGAGTTACAGGGGAAGGCTACACCTTC.

By share, this clonotype counts as medium-sized. The V gene is TRBV6-4, the J gene TRBJ1-5, with TRBD1 identical over 7 bases. V trimming: 3 bases; J trimming: 7 bases; junction bases outside the gene matches: 9. Germline CDR1 and CDR2: MRHNA and SNTAGT. The CDR3 loop spans 15 amino acids. CDR3 sequence (DNA): TGTGCCAGCAGTGAGAGAGGGGGCGAGACGCAGCCCCAGCATTTT. It specifies CASSERGGETQPQHF.

V is TRBV28 and J is TRBJ2-6; D gene unclear. CDR3 size: 15 residues. Germline V lookup: CDR1 MDHEN, CDR2 SYDVKM. Trimming removed 5 bases from V and 2 bases from J, with 10 bases in between. In nucleotides, the CDR3 is TGTGCCAGCAGTAGAGTGCACGCTGGGGCCAACGTCCTGACTTTC. Translated: CASSRVHAGANVLTF.

This clonotype occurred a few times. The chain recombines TRBV15 with TRBJ2-3; 11 bases map to TRBD2. CDR3 size: 19 residues. J was trimmed by 0 bases and V by 7 bases; bases with no gene match: 15. CDR1 and CDR2 from the germline V gene are LNHNV and YYDKDF (reference sequence). The CDR3 sequence: CATTPGTSGRVSSTDTQYF. The CDR3, as DNA: TGTGCCACCACCCCGGGGACTAGCGGCCGAGTTTCTAGCACAGATACGCAGTATTTT. The variable domain in full, with the rest retrieved from reference TRBV15 and TRBJ2-3, is DAMVIQNPRYQVTQFGKPVTLSCSQTLNHNVMYWYQQKSSQAPKLLFHYYDKDFNNEADTPDNFQSRRPNTSFCFLDIRSPGLGDTAMYLCATTPGTSGRVSSTDTQYFGPGTRLTVL.

This clonotype was seen more than once but under ten times. Here the CDR3 DNA reads TGTGCCAGCAGTTTGGGACTGGGGGGCACAGATACGCAGTATTTT. This sequence encodes CASSLGLGGTDTQYF. V usage is TRBV27 and J usage is TRBJ2-3; D may be TRBD2 (6 bases). CDR3 length equals 15 residues. V dropped 3 bases and J dropped 1 base, with 11 bases sitting between them. Germline V lookup: CDR1 MNHEY, CDR2 SMNVEV (reference sequence).

The chain employs TRBV10-3 and TRBJ2-3; 11 nucleotides align to TRBD2. Germline V lookup: CDR1 ENHRY, CDR2 SYGVKD. V lost 5 bases and J lost 1; bases outside the gene matches: 2. This CDR3 has 15 residues. This chain's CDR3 is CAISPGLAGTDTQYF. CDR3 nucleotide sequence: TGTGCCATCAGTCCGGGACTAGCGGGCACAGATACGCAGTATTTT.

This sequence joins TRBV10-2 and TRBJ1-5; weak D call: TRBD1 (6 bases). Germline loops: CDR1 WSHSY, CDR2 SAAADI. This CDR3 spans 13 amino acids. V was cut by 8 bases and J by 6 bases, with 14 bases left in between. The CDR3 here is CASRRGVSQPQHF. DNA for the CDR3: TGCGCCAGCCGGAGGGGGGTTAGTCAGCCCCAGCATTTT.

This clonotype has at least ten counts. The chain has TRBV29-1 and TRBJ2-1; 8 bases align to TRBD2. Germline V CDR1 and CDR2: SQVTM, ANQGSEA. J gave up 10 bases and V 6 bases, and 8 bases lay outside the gene matches. The CDR3 is 12 residues long. The CDR3, as DNA: TGCAGCGTCCGGGAGGGCCGCGGGGAGCAGTTCTTC. Encoded protein: CSVREGRGEQFF.

This chain connects TRBV28 to TRBJ2-1; tentatively, D is TRBD1 or TRBD2 (6 bases each). The germline V and J ends were trimmed by 4 bases and 8 bases, with 27 bases remaining between them. This CDR3 spans 18 amino acids. Germline lookup yields CDR1 MDHEN and CDR2 SYDVKM. CDR3 bases: TGTGCCAGCAGTTACGGAAGGGGGGTCGGAAGCCGGGCGCATGAGCAGTTCTTC. This codes for CASSYGRGVGSRAHEQFF. The full variable domain, rest sourced from reference TRBV28 and TRBJ2-1, is DVKVTQSSRYLVKRTGEKVFLECVQDMDHENMFWYRQDPGLGLRLIYFSYDVKMKEKGDIPEGYSVSREKKERFSLILESASTNQTSMYLCASSYGRGVGSRAHEQFFGPGTRLTVL.

This clonotype was seen repeatedly, ten times or more. This chain connects TRBV7-8 to TRBJ2-5, with D perhaps matching TRBD1 (5 bases). Germline V CDR1 and CDR2: SGHVS, FQNEAQ. The CDR3 contains 12 residues. V was shortened by 5 bases and J by 4 bases, with 8 bases between the two germline ends. CDR3 residues: CASSLGRETQYF. The CDR3 nucleotides read TGTGCCAGCAGCCTGGGGCGAGAGACCCAGTACTTC. Full variable domain (remainder filled in from reference TRBV7-8 and TRBJ2-5): GAGVSQSPRYKVAKRGQDVALRCDPISGHVSLFWYQQALGQGPEFLTYFQNEAQLDKSGLPSDRFFAERPEGSVSTLKIQRTQQEDSAVYLCASSLGRETQYFGPGTRLLVL.

J is TRBJ2-1 and V is TRBV10-2; the D is unclear. The CDR3 contains 11 residues. The ends were cut back, 3 bases at V and 8 bases at J, with 5 bases in the middle. Germline V gives CDR1 WSHSY, CDR2 SAAADI. CDR3 sequence: CASSEYDEQFF. DNA for the CDR3: TGCGCCAGCAGTGAATACGATGAGCAGTTCTTC.

The rearrangement joins TRBV18 to TRBJ1-5; 8 bases match TRBD1. CDR1 is KGHSH, CDR2 LQKENI, per germline. This CDR3 is 15 amino acids long. Losses at the gene ends were 3 bases for V and 1 base for J; bases not matched to a gene: 2. Written as DNA, the CDR3 is TGTGCCAGCTCACCGGACAGGGAAAGCAATCAGCCCCAGCATTTT. It specifies CASSPDRESNQPQHF.